This T cell receptor beta chain was documented in a study of blood T cell repertoires in COVID-19 (dated by TCRdb to about 2020). For context, the study as a whole: Samples covering the acute and convalescent phases of COVID-19 were provided by collaborators in the United States, Italy and Spain. Samples came from the ongoing ImmuneRACE study (first 160 participants) plus 1,254 subjects from 6 global collaborators. The repertoires were released in a freely available public database intended as a resource for research on the immune response to SARS-CoV-2. Where available, HLA class I and class II types were taken from metadata supplied by the sample provider and were not determined by assay-based typing. Subjects who had been exposed to COVID-19, were actively infected with it, or had recovered from it provided the deeply sampled blood TCRbeta repertoires that made up the dataset. Sample metadata almost always included a de-identified subject ID, COVID-19 status, age in years and sex. The material from the prospective study consisted of cDNA or gDNA derived from T cells, B-cell-depleted T cells, or PBMCs. Overall study results and their limits: The amount of clinical and demographic metadata varied by source and participant and was provided uncurated.

In regard to this clone: Its antigen has not been determined. Per-base quality was not reported, and no clone a single base away is much larger than it.

The collaborating institutions used their own protocols to collect whole blood in K2EDTA tubes. For TCRbeta analysis, collaborators shipped samples in one of three forms: frozen whole blood, isolated PBMCs, or DNA extracted from either of those sample types. TCRbeta CDR3 regions were amplified from genomic DNA using the immunoSEQ Assay, a bias-controlled multiplex PCR. Processing in the source paper ran as follows. Within the assay, amplification of reference gene primers was used to estimate how many nucleated cells each sample contained. To quantify the absolute abundance of each unique TCRbeta CDR3 rearrangement, sequence reads were collapsed and filtered. For each sample, productive Simpson clonality was calculated as the square root of Simpson's diversity index over productive rearrangements. Drawn from immuneACCESS, this table holds only the in-frame rearrangements with V and J called that TCRdb kept. Clones are partly lost; checked studies trace under half to an unresolved V gene and leave the rest unexplained. The V and J calls and the clone size are those of that table, but D and trimming were determined from the DNA. The sample data list under 100,000 clones, and around 80% of these were observed just once. Around 15% of the sample is held by the ten biggest clonotypes.

V lost 4 bases and J lost 5 bases; the stretch between them is 15 bases long. From the cysteine through the phenylalanine, the CDR3 covers 14 amino acids. The sequence is cut down to CDR3 DNA, 42 bases in frame from base 1. CDR1 and CDR2, looked up from the germline V gene, are SGHDT and YYEEEE. Sequences were obtained from peripheral blood. The chain is encoded by TRBV5-6 joined to TRBJ2-5; the D gene is perhaps TRBD2, from 5 matching bases. The TCR originated in a woman aged 60-70 years with acute or convalescent COVID-19. Here the CDR3 is given as CASSRGEGGETQYF. The nucleotide sequence is TGTGCCAGCAGCCGAGGAGAGGGCGGGGAGACCCAGTACTTC.